Listed here are 21 T cell receptor beta chains from one sample, sequenced in a study of T-cell memory formation after mild COVID-19. TCRdb itself ran the 5' RACE reads through MiXCR, one entry per CDR3 protein. This table holds about 100,000 distinct CDR3 sequences, around 10% found once. Sequencing used PBMCs or a T cell subset sorted from them (not recorded which). Receptors originate from a man between 18 and 35 years old who had mild COVID-19 (a few samples of this study predate the infection). Cell type and time point are not known.

This clonotype occurred a few times. This chain's CDR3 is CASSSAGSGEQYV. In DNA form, the CDR3 reads TGTGCCAGCAGCTCGGCGGGATCTGGGGAGCAGTACGTC. The chain couples TRBV13 to TRBJ2-7, with D tentatively TRBD2 (6 bases). V lost 4 bases and J lost 7, with 14 bases in between. There are 13 residues in the CDR3. CDR1 is PRHDT, CDR2 FYEKMQ, per germline (reference sequence).

The chain carries TRBV21-1 and TRBJ2-6; the D segment call TRBD1 is taken from the table without a DNA check. TRBV21-1 is described as a pseudogene. The CDR3 totals 18 residues. The CDR3 sequence: CASRKSTGRLSGANVLTF. CDR3 DNA: TGTGCCAGCAGGAAATCTACGGGACGCCTCTCTGGGGCCAACGTCCTGACTTTC.

V usage is TRBV4-3 and J usage is TRBJ2-1, with D tentatively TRBD2 (6 bases). CDR1 and CDR2 from the germline V gene are LGHNA and YSLEER. The CDR3 extends over 16 amino acids. V was trimmed by 5 bases and J by 3 bases, leaving 17 bases between them. The CDR3 region is CASSYLSGVGYNEQFF. CDR3 nucleotide sequence: TGCGCCAGCAGCTACCTGTCGGGGGTCGGCTACAATGAGCAGTTCTTC.

A few counts support this clonotype. The chain combines TRBV29-1 with TRBJ1-3, with D possibly being TRBD1 (5 bases). Germline V gene lookup returns CDR1 SQVTM and CDR2 ANQGSEA. This CDR3 region has 13 residues. The CDR3 DNA reads TGCTCGGGTTGGGGGATGGATGGAAACACCATATATTTT. Amino acid sequence: CSGWGMDGNTIYF. The full variable domain, with the rest looked up from reference TRBV29-1 and TRBJ1-3, is SAVISQKPSRDICQRGTSLTIQCQVDSQVTMMFWYRQQPGQSLTLIATANQGSEATYESGFVIDKFPISRPNLTFSTLTVSNMSPEDSSIYLCSGWGMDGNTIYFGEGSWLTVV.

In its sample, this clonotype was seen once. The rearrangement joins TRBV24-1 to TRBJ2-5; TRBD1 matches 8 bases. The CDR3 consists of 15 residues. The V gene end was trimmed by 3 bases and the J gene end by 2 bases; junction bases not matched to a gene: 4. Germline V gene sequence: CDR1 KGHDR, CDR2 SFDVKD. The CDR3 nucleotides read TGTGCCACCAGTGATCTTGGACAGGGACAAGAGACCCAGTACTTC. This gives the protein CATSDLGQGQETQYF.

This clonotype came up a few times. J is TRBJ2-1 and V is TRBV4-2, with TRBD2 matching 7 bases. The ends lost 0 bases at V and 2 bases at J; junction bases unmatched: 4. The germline V gene encodes CDR1 LGHNA and CDR2 YNFKEQ. The CDR3 length is 16 residues. The CDR3 DNA reads TGTGCCAGCAGCCAAGATTTACGGGGGGCCTACAATGAGCAGTTCTTC. It yields the protein CASSQDLRGAYNEQFF.

This rearrangement joins TRBV7-2 to TRBJ1-2; D unclear. Trimming left V 1 base short and J 1 base short, with 16 bases between. The germline gives CDR1 SGHTA, CDR2 FQGNSA. There are 17 residues in the CDR3. The CDR3 nucleotides are TGTGCCAGCAGCTTAGAGTTAAGGCGACCTTATAACTATGGCTACACCTTC. It codes for CASSLELRRPYNYGYTF. Drawing the rest from reference TRBV7-2 and TRBJ1-2, the complete variable domain is GAGVSQSPSNKVTEKGKDVELRCDPISGHTALYWYRQSLGQGLEFLIYFQGNSAPDKSGLPSDRFSAERTGGSVSTLTIQRTQQEDSAVYLCASSLELRRPYNYGYTFGSGTRLTVV.

The chain is built from TRBV5-1 and TRBJ2-5, with no clear D. The V end was cut by 4 bases, the J end by 4 bases, with 14 bases between. From germline, CDR1 is SGHRS and CDR2 YFSETQ. The CDR3 has 14 amino acids. The CDR3 DNA sequence: TGCGCCAGCAGCCCTGTCGGCAGCCCAGAGACCCAGTACTTC. It specifies CASSPVGSPETQYF.

The rearrangement joins TRBV7-9 to TRBJ2-3; D is unclear. CDR1 SEHNR and CDR2 FQNEAQ come from the germline V gene (reference sequence). V shed 1 base and J shed 2 bases, with 10 bases lying between them. The CDR3 loop spans 15 amino acids. The CDR3 region is CASSLGAPDTDTQYF. The CDR3 region has the DNA TGTGCCAGCAGCTTAGGGGCCCCCGACACAGATACGCAGTATTTT. Full variable domain (missing parts from reference TRBV7-9 and TRBJ2-3): DTGVSQNPRHKITKRGQNVTFRCDPISEHNRLYWYRQTLGQGPEFLTYFQNEAQLEKSRLLSDRFSAERPKGSFSTLEIQRTEQGDSAMYLCASSLGAPDTDTQYFGPGTRLTVL.

The chain carries TRBV23-1 and TRBJ1-2; D remains ambiguous. TRBV23-1 has ORF status, its function being uncertain. The V end lost 8 bases, the J end lost 5 bases, and 9 bases lay between the germline ends. CDR3 length equals 11 residues. CDR3 nucleotide sequence: TGCGCCAGCGGCCCCCCATATGGCTACACCTTC. It translates to CASGPPYGYTF.

This clonotype was seen a few times. The chain employs TRBV7-2 and TRBJ2-1; 11 bases fit TRBD2. The junction had 9 bases not matched to a gene; V was cut back by 5 bases and J by 9 bases. The CDR3 consists of 15 residues. Germline CDR1 reads SGHTA; CDR2 reads FQGNSA. The CDR3 here is CASSPLSGGAAEQFF. CDR3 sequence (DNA): TGTGCCAGCAGCCCGCTTAGCGGGGGGGCGGCTGAGCAGTTCTTC. Drawing the rest from reference TRBV7-2 and TRBJ2-1, the complete variable domain is GAGVSQSPSNKVTEKGKDVELRCDPISGHTALYWYRQSLGQGLEFLIYFQGNSAPDKSGLPSDRFSAERTGGSVSTLTIQRTQQEDSAVYLCASSPLSGGAAEQFFGPGTRLTVL.

This clonotype was seen more than once but under ten times. This rearrangement joins TRBV9 to TRBJ1-6; maybe TRBD1 (6 bases). Between the trimmed V and J ends, which lost 0 bases and 7 bases, there was a span of 11 bases. The CDR3 spans 15 residues. Looked up from germline, CDR1 is SGDLS and CDR2 is YYNGEE. CDR3 nucleotides: TGTGCCAGCAGCGTAGTGGCAGGGGCGAATTCACCCCTCCACTTT. Translated, it gives CASSVVAGANSPLHF.

The chain carries TRBV7-9 and TRBJ1-2; D might be TRBD1 (5 bases). CDR1 SEHNR and CDR2 FQNEAQ come from the germline V gene (reference sequence). This CDR3 is 14 amino acids long. V was pared by 2 bases and J by 4 bases, with 11 bases between. The CDR3 loop reads CASSLSGGSYGYTF. The CDR3 DNA follows: TGTGCCAGCAGCTTATCCGGGGGTAGCTATGGCTACACCTTC.

The chain recombines TRBV4-3 with TRBJ1-1; D uncertain. The CDR3 loop spans 13 amino acids. The V end lost 0 bases, the J end lost 9 bases, and 11 bases lay between the germline ends. Per the germline V gene, CDR1 is LGHNA and CDR2 is YSLEER. The CDR3 DNA reads as TGCGCCAGCAGCCAAGACCGCGAGACGCAAGCTTTCTTT. Residues: CASSQDRETQAFF.

A few counts support this clonotype. The J gene is TRBJ2-7, the V gene TRBV7-6; 9 bases are shared with TRBD1. With V trimmed by 7 bases and J by 7 bases, 11 bases remained unmatched. The CDR3 sequence is 14 residues long. Germline lookup yields CDR1 SGHVS and CDR2 FNYEAQ. The CDR3 nucleotides read TGTGCCAGCACCAAACAGGACAGGGGTGAGGAGCAGTACGTC. Translation: CASTKQDRGEEQYV.

There are a few counts of this clonotype. The rearrangement uses TRBV7-2 and TRBJ1-1; no reliable D call. CDR1 SGHTA and CDR2 FQGNSA come from the germline V gene. The CDR3 is 12 amino acids. Trimming shortened V by 2 bases and J by 7 bases, and 8 bases separated the two germline ends. The CDR3 coding sequence is TGTGCCAGCAGCTTAACCAGGCATGAAGCTTTCTTT. Translating gives CASSLTRHEAFF.

This clonotype has only a few counts. The chain uses TRBV12-3 or TRBV12-4 and TRBJ1-2, with D unclear. The V end was cut by 1 base, the J end by 4 bases, with 10 bases between. The CDR3 sequence is 14 residues long. CDR3 sequence: CASSLVGKLYGYTF. The CDR3 DNA sequence: TGTGCCAGCAGTTTAGTGGGGAAGCTCTATGGCTACACCTTC.

This clonotype was observed a handful of times. The chain carries TRBV7-8 and TRBJ2-5; 7 nucleotides match TRBD1. Trimming removed 4 bases from V and 2 bases from J; junction bases left unmatched: 7. Germline CDR1 and CDR2: SGHVS and FQNEAQ. The CDR3 totals 15 residues. Here the CDR3 reads CASSSRDSDQETQYF. CDR3 coding DNA: TGTGCCAGCAGCTCCCGGGACAGTGATCAAGAGACCCAGTACTTC.

The V and J genes are TRBV3-1 and TRBJ1-2; the D gene is possibly TRBD1 (5 bases). Trimming took 2 bases from V and 2 from J, leaving 9 bases between them. Per the germline V gene, CDR1 is LGHDT and CDR2 is YNNKEL (reference sequence). The CDR3 spans 14 residues. CDR3 in DNA: TGTGCCAGCAGCCAATGGGACCTAAACTATGGCTACACCTTC. This codes for CASSQWDLNYGYTF.

This clonotype has a handful of counts. V gene TRBV6-1 combines with J gene TRBJ2-7; 9 nucleotides match TRBD1. The CDR3 covers 16 residues. V was pared by 6 bases and J by 2 bases, with 11 bases of the junction left unmatched. CDR1 and CDR2 (germline): MNHNS, SASEGT. The CDR3 nucleotides read TGTGCCAGCAGCGGACCGGGACAGGGAATTCCCTACGAGCAGTACGTC. This sequence encodes CASSGPGQGIPYEQYV.

The CDR3 loop reads CASSQARTDYGYTF. Written as DNA, the CDR3 is TGCGCCAGCAGCCAGGCCCGGACGGACTATGGCTACACCTTC. The chain carries TRBV4-3 and TRBJ1-2; D gene ambiguous. The ends were cut back, 3 bases at V and 3 bases at J, with 11 bases in the middle. Per germline, CDR1 LGHNA and CDR2 YSLEER. The CDR3 spans 14 residues.